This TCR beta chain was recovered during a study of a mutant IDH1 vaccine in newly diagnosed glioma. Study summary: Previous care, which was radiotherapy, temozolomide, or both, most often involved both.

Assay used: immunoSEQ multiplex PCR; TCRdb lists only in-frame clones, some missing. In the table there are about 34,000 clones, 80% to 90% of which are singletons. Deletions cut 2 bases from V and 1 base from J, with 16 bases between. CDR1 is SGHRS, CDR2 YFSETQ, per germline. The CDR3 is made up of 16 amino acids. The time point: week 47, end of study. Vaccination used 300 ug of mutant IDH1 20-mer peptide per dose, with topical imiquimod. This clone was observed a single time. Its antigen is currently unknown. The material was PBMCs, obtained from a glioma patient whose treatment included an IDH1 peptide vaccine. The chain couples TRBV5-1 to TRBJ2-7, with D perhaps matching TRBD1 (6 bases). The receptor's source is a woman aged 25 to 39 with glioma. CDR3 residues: CASSLEPQGPSYEQYF. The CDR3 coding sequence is TGCGCCAGCAGCTTAGAGCCACAGGGTCCGTCCTACGAGCAGTACTTC.